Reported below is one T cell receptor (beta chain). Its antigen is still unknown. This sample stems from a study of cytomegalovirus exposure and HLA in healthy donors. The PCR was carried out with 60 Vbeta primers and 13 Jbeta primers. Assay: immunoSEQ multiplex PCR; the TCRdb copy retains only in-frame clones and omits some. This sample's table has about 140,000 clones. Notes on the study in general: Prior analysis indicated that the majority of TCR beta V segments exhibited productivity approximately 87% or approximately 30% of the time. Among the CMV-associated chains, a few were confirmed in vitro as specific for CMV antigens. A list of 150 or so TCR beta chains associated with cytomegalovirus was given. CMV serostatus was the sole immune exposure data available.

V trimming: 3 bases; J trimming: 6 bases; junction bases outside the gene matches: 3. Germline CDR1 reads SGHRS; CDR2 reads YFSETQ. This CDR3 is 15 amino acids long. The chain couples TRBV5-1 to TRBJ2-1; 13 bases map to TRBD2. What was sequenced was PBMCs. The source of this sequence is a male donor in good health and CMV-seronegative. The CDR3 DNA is TGCGCCAGCAGCTGGGGACTAGCGGGACTCAATGAGCAGTTCTTC. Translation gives CASSWGLAGLNEQFF.